The entry below gives a single T cell receptor beta chain sequence along with its context. Its antigen has not been determined. Base qualities are not recorded, but no much larger clone differs from it by a single base. The protocol used for the library was the immunoSEQ multiplex PCR assay. A mixture of 60 forward primers for TCR Vbeta segments and 13 reverse primers for TCR Jbeta segments was used in the multiplex PCR. Amplification of the CDR3 region of rearranged TCR beta genes was performed with a multiplex PCR assay on genomic DNA. The Illumina HiSeq System was used to sequence the amplified TCR beta libraries as 87-base-pair reads. The original pipeline was this. A later analysis tallied around 80 million unique TCR beta chains across the 650 to 750 repertoires, and 10 million to 11 million of those chains were shared by two or more donors. A nearest-neighbor algorithm error-corrected the raw reads and collapsed the reads into unique sequences, merging closely related sequences to remove PCR and sequencing errors. Alignment of CDR3 sequences to IMGT reference sequences was used to assign V, D and J gene segments. Each retained sequence needed at least a six-nucleotide match to both a V gene segment and a J gene segment. Rearrangements were called productive when the CDR3 lacked stop codons and stayed in frame with V and J; all others were non-productive. Following IMGT convention, CDR3 was defined as the stretch from the second conserved V-encoded cysteine to the conserved J-encoded phenylalanine. In an earlier analysis of roughly 580 of the donors, sequences lacking an unambiguous match to a single V gene segment were excluded. In an earlier analysis of a few hundred of the donors, V segments were called functional above 56.7% productive rearrangements and were called segregating when the between-donor standard deviation exceeded 5%. A statistical classification framework was developed to diagnose cytomegalovirus status using the catalog of TCR beta chain sequences. V and J gene assignment, in a later analysis, came from comparing TCR nucleotide sequences with IMGT/GENE-DB human TR gene sequences. A later analysis assigned CDR3 sequences and most-parsimonious VDJ recombination scenarios with the TCRdist pipeline. In a later analysis, each TCR beta chain was defined by its CDR3 amino acid sequence together with its V-gene family, and reads without a unique V-gene family were excluded. In a later analysis, some 600 highly shared, low-generation-probability nucleotide sequences were removed to address suspected cross-contamination and a sequencing artifact. A later analysis calculated a clonal expansion index for each public chain from normalized within-repertoire ranks of inferred template counts. In a later analysis, generation probabilities were computed using a VDJ recombination model fitted to out-of-frame rearrangements, and the results were checked against IGoR. A later analysis scored TCR-TCR, TCR-HLA and TCR-CMV co-occurrence with hypergeometric tests, applying a repertoire-size bias correction to TCR pairs. To estimate false discovery rates, a later analysis permuted the HLA or CMV assignments 20 times. A later analysis grouped co-occurring TCRs with DBSCAN, adding TCRdist sequence similarity when clustering within HLA-allele-positive subsets. For co-occurrence clustering, repertoires with fewer than 30,000 or more than 120,000 public chains were excluded, along with roughly 5 repertoires with anomalous nucleotide sharing. Sourced from immuneACCESS, this table was stored by TCRdb with only in-frame sequences that have V and J called. A share of the clones is absent; for the studies checked, an unresolved V gene accounts for under half, and the remainder has no known explanation. V and J calls and clone size are copied from that table; D and trimming were computed from the DNA. In all, the sample holds 130,000 to 150,000 clones, and about 64% of those were seen once. Approximately 4.2% of the sample is in the top ten clones.

This sample stems from a study of cytomegalovirus exposure and HLA in healthy donors (dated by TCRdb to about 2017). In terms of the full investigation: According to an earlier analysis of around 600 of the donors, 150 million to 200 million T cells yielded over 100 million unique TCR beta sequences and 250 to 350 Gb of sequence data. Every repertoire in the discovery cohort had been generated on one and the same sequencing platform. To predict cytomegalovirus infection status, the study combined high-throughput TCR immunosequencing, statistical association of individual TCRs with disease status, and machine learning. In the later analysis, no new phenotypic data were used to find candidate immune exposures; instead, reliance was placed on TCR beta sequences and their occurrence across donors. Donor age, sex, ethnicity and CMV serostatus were compiled together with the repertoire data. A later analysis re-examined previously published TCR beta repertoires from roughly 720 donors and added high-resolution HLA genotyping to investigate patterns of TCR occurrence. The study was designed to test whether signatures of past pathogen exposure could be identified by cataloging public T cell receptors. Four to six DR-DQ haplotypes were handled as single units for association and clustering, since linkage in the cohort was strong. Among roughly 400 genotyped donors of the cohort, an average of roughly 230,000 unique TCR beta nucleotide sequences was sequenced per donor, of which 15% to 20% were non-productive. A later genetic analysis took genome-wide SNP genotypes for about three fifths of the 666 donors and used that subset as a discovery cohort. An earlier analysis of 587 of the donors applied high-throughput TCR beta sequencing to assess whether each TCR beta V gene segment acted as functional or pseudogenic. An early release that covered some 640 HLA-typed donors contained about 300 gigabases of sequencing data and around 80 million unique TCR sequences. Typing coverage differed by locus: A, B, C, DRB1 and DQB1 were typed in roughly 629-630 donors, DQA1 in 522, DPA1 in some 610, and DPB1 in roughly 470. HLA typing included class I and class II loci at four-digit resolution. Of the 398 genotyped donors, roughly 80% fell in the genetic ancestry cluster associated with self-reported Caucasian donors. In addition to the first cohort of 666 subjects, a separate validation cohort of about 120 different subjects was used. The T cell repertoires of 550 to 850 subjects were profiled by immunosequencing and related to cytomegalovirus serostatus. General conclusions and limits of the study: Because counts were too low, some 16 rarely observed V segments, including chromosome 9 orphons, were excluded from the earlier analysis of a few hundred of the donors. Specific HLA alleles were associated with more than 15,000 TCR beta sequences at a false discovery rate of 0.05 in a later analysis. The classifier was reported to diagnose cytomegalovirus status with high specificity and sensitivity in both the original and validation cohorts. Compared with the approximately 710-donor mean, donors in an Asian-associated ancestry cluster had fewer N-insertions in productive TCRs, according to a later genetic analysis. In a later genetic analysis, a missense DCLRE1C variant was associated with V-gene and J-gene trimming of TCR beta chains, and the association was replicated in an independent cohort. According to a later analysis, parvovirus B19, influenza, CMV and Epstein-Barr virus appeared linked to several top co-occurrence clusters. Strong co-occurrence of HLA alleles, especially DR and DQ, made assigning TCR associations to individual alleles difficult. The authors suggested that the approach could potentially be generalized to other disease states and immunological phenotypes. Sequencing depth was assumed to be roughly uniform across donors in the presence/absence analyses, though that assumption may not hold. In vitro tests confirmed that a few of the cytomegalovirus-associated TCR beta chains recognize cytomegalovirus antigens. A further reported finding was that TCR beta sequences accurately predicted the HLA-A and HLA-B alleles for most subjects in the first cohort. A cluster of highly shared sequence variants was judged likely to represent a technical artifact of the sequencing pipeline. Most TCR sequences were seen in very few donors, while some public TCRs were found in many individuals. The study gave a list of roughly 150 TCR beta chains associated with cytomegalovirus. Only TCR beta chains were sequenced in this cohort, and the absence of alpha or paired-chain data limited detectable features. In a later analysis, most CMV-associated TCR beta chains were found to appear HLA-restricted, with HLA associations seemingly driven largely by CMV exposure. Some IMGT-functional V segments, including TRBV6-2 and TRBV6-3, could not be distinguished by the 87-base-pair reads and were therefore excluded. A later analysis found that HLA-associated TCR beta chains were more clonally expanded and had lower generation probabilities than equally common non-associated chains. Immune exposure information for the cohort was limited to CMV serostatus. In an earlier analysis of 587 of the donors, most TCR beta V segments appeared in productive rearrangements about 87% or about 30% of the time, broadly matching IMGT annotations. Correlated functional status among segregating V segments might be attributable to linkage disequilibrium, but an unknown experimental factor could not be ruled out. Because HLA typing was missing for some donors at each locus, association tests included only the typed subset. A later analysis found that TCR association rates varied across HLA loci, with DRB1 alleles showing the most associated TCRs and HLA-C alleles the fewest.

V has 4 bases trimmed and J has 7 bases trimmed; junction bases matching no gene number 13. CDR1 and CDR2 (SGHDT, YYEEEE) derive from the germline V gene. The CDR3 holds 16 amino acids from the cysteine to the phenylalanine. Only CDR3 DNA remains: 48 bases, in frame from the first base. The cohort comprised more than 550 healthy bone marrow donors. At the time of sampling, every cohort member was nominally healthy, though immune exposures that went unrecorded were likely present. The donor tested CMV seronegative, placing the donor among the roughly 350 seronegative members of the cohort. Every donor gave a peripheral blood sample, and the peripheral blood mononuclear cells from that sample were used for TCR beta sequencing. Genomic DNA extraction from the blood cell samples was performed with the Qiagen DNeasy Blood Extraction Kit.

The rearranged chain carries TRBV5-6 and TRBJ2-1; 8 nucleotides in the junction match TRBD1. The source of this sequence is a man aged 55 to 70 in good health and CMV-seronegative. Specimen: PBMCs. The DNA is TGTGCCAGCAGCGTTCCAGGGGGCAAAAAATCGAATGAGCAGTTCTTC. Its translation is CASSVPGGKKSNEQFF.